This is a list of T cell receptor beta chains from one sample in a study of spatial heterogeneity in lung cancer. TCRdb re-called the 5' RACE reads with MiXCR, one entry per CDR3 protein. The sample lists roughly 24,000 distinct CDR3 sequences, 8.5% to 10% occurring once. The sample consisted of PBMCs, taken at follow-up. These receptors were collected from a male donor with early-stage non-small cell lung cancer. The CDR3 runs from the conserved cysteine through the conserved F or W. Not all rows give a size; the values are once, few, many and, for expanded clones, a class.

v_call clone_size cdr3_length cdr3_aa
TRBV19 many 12 CASSPSNQPQHF
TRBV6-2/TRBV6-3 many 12 CASSSLQETQYF
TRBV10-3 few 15 CAISDRGTISDTQYF
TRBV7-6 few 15 CASSLETGIGIEQFF
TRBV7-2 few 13 CASALGRDQPQHF
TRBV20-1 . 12 CSAFRDNEKLFF
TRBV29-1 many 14 CSVEPTGGSYEQYF
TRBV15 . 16 CATSREGAGFFNEQFF
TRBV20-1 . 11 CSALPQETQYF
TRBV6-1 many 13 CASSVGIMRPLHF
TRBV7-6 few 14 CASSLGAAKDTQYF
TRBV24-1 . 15 CATSGSDLSNQPQHF
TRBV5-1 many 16 CASSLEMTGEGYEQYF
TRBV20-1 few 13 CSARTADFEKLFF
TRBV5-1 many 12 CASSLQDGELFF
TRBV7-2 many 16 CASSLAAGGGKDTQYF
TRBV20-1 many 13 CSARVEGAETQYF
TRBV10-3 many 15 CAISESQGSFTEAFF
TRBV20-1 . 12 CSARLSTDTQYF
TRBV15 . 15 CATSRNRGLGEKLFF
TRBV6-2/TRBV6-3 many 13 CASANGATDTQYF
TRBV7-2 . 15 CASSYGTVTGNTIYF
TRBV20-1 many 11 CSAEGDRVAFF
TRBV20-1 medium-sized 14 CSATTSGGPPGQFF
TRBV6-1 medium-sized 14 CASSEPGSYYGYTF
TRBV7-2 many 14 CASSLARRGAEQFF
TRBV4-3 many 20 CASSQEWLAGISISTDTQYF
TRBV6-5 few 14 CASSFRQGADTQYF
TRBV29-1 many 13 CSVGGSYYNEQFF
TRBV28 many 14 CASSLVWGNYGYTF
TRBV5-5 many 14 CASSRQAGSYEQYF
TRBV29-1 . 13 CSVDGTGDTEAFF
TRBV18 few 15 CASSPRQGMSYEQYF
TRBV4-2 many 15 CASSQVRVLNEKLFF
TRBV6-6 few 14 CASSYSQRGNEQFF
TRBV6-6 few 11 CASSLVGEQYF
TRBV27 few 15 CASSETRRDNSPLHF
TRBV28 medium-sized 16 CASSLPYSARTDTQYF
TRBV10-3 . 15 CASFPGTSLYNEQFF
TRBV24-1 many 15 CATSEIGGVNQPQHF
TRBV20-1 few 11 CSAPEFYGYTF
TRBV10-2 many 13 CASSTPENYGYTF
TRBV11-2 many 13 CASSLDEEDTQYF
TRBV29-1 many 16 CSVEESGGGSYNEQFF
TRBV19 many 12 CASSIEGYEQYF
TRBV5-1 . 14 CASSLGAGGDGYTF
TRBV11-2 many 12 CASSLAGDTANF
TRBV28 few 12 CASALGTGEQYF
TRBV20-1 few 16 CSARDLVGGSNQPQHF